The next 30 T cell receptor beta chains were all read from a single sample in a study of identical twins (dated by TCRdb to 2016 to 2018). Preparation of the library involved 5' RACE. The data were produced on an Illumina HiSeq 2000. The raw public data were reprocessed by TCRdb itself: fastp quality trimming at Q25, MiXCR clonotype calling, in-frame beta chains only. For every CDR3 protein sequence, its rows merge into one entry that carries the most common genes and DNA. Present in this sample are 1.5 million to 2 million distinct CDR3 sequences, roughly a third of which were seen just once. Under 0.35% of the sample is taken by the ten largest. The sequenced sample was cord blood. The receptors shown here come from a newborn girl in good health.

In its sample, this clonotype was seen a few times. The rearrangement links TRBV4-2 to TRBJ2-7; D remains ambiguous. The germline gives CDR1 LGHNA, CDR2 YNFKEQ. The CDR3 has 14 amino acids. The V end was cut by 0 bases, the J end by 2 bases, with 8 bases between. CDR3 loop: CASSQEQPPYEQYF. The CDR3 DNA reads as TGTGCCAGCAGCCAAGAACAGCCACCCTACGAGCAGTACTTC.

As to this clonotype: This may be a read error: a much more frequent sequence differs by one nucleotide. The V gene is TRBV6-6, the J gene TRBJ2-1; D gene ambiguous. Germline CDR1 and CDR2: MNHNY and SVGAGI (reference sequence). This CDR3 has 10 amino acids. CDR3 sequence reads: CASGKNEQLF. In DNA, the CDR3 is TGTGCCAGCGGAAAAAATGAGCAGTTATTC.

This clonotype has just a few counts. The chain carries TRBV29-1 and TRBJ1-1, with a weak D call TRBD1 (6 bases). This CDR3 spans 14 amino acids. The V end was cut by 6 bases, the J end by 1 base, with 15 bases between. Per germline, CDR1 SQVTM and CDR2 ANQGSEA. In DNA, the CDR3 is TGCAGCGTCCACAGGGAGGGGGGGAACACTGAAGCTTTCTTT. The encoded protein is CSVHREGGNTEAFF.

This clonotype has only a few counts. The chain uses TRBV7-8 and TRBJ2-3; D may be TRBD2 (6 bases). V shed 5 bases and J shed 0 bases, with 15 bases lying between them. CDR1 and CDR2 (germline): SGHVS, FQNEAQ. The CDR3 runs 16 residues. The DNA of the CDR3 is TGTGCCAGCAGCGTAGGAAGACTAGTCAGCACAGATACGCAGTATTTT. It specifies CASSVGRLVSTDTQYF.

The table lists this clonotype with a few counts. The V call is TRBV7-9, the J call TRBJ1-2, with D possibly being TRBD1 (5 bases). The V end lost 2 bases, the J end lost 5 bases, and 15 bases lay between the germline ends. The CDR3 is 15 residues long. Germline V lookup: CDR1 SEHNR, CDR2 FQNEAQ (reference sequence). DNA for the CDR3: TGTGCCAGCAGCTTACAGACAGCCTTGATATATGGCTACACCTTC. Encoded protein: CASSLQTALIYGYTF.

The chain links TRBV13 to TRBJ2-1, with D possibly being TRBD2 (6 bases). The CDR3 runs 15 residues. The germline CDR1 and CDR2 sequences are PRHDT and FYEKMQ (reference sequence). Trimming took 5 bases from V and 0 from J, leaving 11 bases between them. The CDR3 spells CASSPGRDSYNEQFF. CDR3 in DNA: TGTGCCAGCAGCCCAGGGCGGGACTCCTACAATGAGCAGTTCTTC.

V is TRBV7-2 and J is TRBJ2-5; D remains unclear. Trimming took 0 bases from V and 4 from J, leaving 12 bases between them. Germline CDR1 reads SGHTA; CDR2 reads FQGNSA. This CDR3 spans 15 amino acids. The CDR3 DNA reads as TGTGCCAGCAGCTTAGCGCGGAGTCGATTAGAGACCCAGTACTTC. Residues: CASSLARSRLETQYF.

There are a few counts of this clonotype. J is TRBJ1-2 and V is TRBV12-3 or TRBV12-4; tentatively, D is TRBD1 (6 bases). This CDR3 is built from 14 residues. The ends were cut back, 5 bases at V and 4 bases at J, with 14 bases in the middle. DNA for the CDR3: TGTGCCAGCAGTCGCGACAGGCCGGGCTATGGCTACACCTTC. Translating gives CASSRDRPGYGYTF.

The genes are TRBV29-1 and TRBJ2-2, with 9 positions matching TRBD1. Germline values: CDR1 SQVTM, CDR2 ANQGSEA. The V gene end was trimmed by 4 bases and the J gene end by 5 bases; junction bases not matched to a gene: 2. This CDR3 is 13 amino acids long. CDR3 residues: CSVGTGETGELFF. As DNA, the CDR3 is TGCAGCGTTGGGACAGGGGAGACCGGGGAGCTGTTTTTT.

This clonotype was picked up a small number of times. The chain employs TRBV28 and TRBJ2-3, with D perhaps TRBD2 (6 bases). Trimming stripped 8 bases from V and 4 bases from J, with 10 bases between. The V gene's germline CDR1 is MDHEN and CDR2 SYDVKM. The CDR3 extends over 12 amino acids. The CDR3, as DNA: TGTGCCAGCCAGACTAGTCCAGATACGCAGTATTTT. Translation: CASQTSPDTQYF. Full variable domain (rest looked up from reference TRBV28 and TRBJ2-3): DVKVTQSSRYLVKRTGEKVFLECVQDMDHENMFWYRQDPGLGLRLIYFSYDVKMKEKGDIPEGYSVSREKKERFSLILESASTNQTSMYLCASQTSPDTQYFGPGTRLTVL.

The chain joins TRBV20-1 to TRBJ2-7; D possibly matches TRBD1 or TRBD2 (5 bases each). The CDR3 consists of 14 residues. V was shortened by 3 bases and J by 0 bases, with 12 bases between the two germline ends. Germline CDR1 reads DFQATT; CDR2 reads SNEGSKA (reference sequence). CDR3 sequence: CSARGRYSSYEQYF. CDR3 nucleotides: TGCAGTGCTAGGGGACGGTACAGCTCCTACGAGCAGTACTTC.

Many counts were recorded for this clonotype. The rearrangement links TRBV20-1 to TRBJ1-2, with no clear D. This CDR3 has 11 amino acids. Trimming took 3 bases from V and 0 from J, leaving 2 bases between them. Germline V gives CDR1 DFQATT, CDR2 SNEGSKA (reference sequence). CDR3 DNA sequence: TGCAGTGCTAGCTCTAACTATGGCTACACCTTC. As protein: CSASSNYGYTF.

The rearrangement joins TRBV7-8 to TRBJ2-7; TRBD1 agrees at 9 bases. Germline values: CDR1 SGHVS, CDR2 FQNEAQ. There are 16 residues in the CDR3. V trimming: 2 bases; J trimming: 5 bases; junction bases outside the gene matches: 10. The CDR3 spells CASSLQAGQGSHEQYF. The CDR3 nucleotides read TGTGCCAGCAGCTTACAGGCGGGACAGGGTTCCCACGAGCAGTACTTC.

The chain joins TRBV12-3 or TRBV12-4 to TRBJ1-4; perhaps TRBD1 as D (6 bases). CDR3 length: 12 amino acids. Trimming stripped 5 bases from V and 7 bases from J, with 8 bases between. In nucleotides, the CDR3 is TGTGCCAGCAGTACAGGGACTGAAAAACTGTTTTTT. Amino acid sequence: CASSTGTEKLFF.

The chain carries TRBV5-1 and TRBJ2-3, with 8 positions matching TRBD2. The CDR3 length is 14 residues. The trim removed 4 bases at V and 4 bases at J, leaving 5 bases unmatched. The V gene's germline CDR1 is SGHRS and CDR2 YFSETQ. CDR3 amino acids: CASSTQTSADTQYF. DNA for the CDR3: TGCGCCAGCAGCACCCAGACTAGCGCAGATACGCAGTATTTT.

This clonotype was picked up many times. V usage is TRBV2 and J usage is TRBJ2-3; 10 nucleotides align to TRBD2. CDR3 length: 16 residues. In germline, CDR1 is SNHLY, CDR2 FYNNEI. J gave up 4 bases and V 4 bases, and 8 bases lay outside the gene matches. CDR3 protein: CASSAYSGGASDTQYF. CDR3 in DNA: TGTGCCAGCAGTGCTTACAGCGGGGGGGCATCAGATACGCAGTATTTT.

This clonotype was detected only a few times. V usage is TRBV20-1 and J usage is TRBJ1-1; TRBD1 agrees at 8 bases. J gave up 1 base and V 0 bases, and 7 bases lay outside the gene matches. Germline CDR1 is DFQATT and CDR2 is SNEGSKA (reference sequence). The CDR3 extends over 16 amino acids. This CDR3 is CSARDRRGLGNTEAFF. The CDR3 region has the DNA TGCAGTGCTAGAGATCGCAGGGGGCTAGGGAACACTGAAGCTTTCTTT.

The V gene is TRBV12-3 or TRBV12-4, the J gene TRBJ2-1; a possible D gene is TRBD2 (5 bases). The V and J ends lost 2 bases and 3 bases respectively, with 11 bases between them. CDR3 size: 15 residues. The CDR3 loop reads CASSLRGKNYNEQFF. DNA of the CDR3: TGTGCCAGCAGTTTACGAGGGAAGAACTACAATGAGCAGTTCTTC.

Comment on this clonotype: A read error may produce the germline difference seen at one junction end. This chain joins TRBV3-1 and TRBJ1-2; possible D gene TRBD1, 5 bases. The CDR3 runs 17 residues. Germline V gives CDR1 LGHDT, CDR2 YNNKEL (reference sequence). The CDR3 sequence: CASSQVKWGTLNYGHTF. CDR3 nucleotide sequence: TGTGCCAGCAGCCAAGTTAAGTGGGGGACGCTTAACTATGGCCACACCTTC. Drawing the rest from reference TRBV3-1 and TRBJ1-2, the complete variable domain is DTAVSQTPKYLVTQMGNDKSIKCEQNLGHDTMYWYKQDSKKFLKIMFSYNNKELIINETVPNRFSPKSPDKAHLNLHINSLELGDSAVYFCASSQVKWGTLNYGHTFGSGTRLTVV.

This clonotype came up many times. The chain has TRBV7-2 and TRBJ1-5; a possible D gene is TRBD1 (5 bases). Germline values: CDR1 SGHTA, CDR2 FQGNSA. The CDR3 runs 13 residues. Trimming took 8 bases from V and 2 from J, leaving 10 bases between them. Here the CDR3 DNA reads TGTGCCAGCTCACCACAGGGCAATCAGCCCCAGCATTTT. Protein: CASSPQGNQPQHF.

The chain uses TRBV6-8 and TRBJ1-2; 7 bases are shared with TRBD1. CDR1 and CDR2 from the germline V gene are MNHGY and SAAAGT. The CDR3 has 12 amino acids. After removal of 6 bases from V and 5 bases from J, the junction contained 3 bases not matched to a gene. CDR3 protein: CASRPGQYGYTF. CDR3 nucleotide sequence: TGTGCCAGCAGGCCGGGACAGTATGGCTACACCTTC.

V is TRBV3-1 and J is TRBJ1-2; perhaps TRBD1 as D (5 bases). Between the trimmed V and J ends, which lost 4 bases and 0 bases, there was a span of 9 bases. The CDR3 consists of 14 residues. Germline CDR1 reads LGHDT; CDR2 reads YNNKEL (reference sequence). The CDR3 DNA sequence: TGTGCCAGCAGCCGAGGGGATTCTAACTATGGCTACACCTTC. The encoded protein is CASSRGDSNYGYTF.

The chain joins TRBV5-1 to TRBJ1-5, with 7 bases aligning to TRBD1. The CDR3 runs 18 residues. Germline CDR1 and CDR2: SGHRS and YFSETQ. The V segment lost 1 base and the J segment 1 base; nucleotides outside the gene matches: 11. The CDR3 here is CASSLCRTGSRSNQPQHF. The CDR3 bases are TGCGCCAGCAGCTTGTGCAGGACAGGATCTAGGAGCAATCAGCCCCAGCATTTT.

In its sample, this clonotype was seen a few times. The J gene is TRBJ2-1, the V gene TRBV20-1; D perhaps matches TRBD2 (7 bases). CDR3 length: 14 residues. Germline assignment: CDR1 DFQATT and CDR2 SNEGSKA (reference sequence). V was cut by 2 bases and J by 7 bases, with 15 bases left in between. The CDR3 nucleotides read TGCAGTGCTAGAAGGGGGGCTAGCGGTAATGAGCAGTTCTTC. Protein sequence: CSARRGASGNEQFF.

The CDR3 loop is CSARVTPGQPQHF. The DNA for the CDR3 is TGCAGTGCTAGAGTCACTCCGGGCCAGCCCCAGCATTTT. This chain connects TRBV20-1 to TRBJ1-5; D gene uncertain. The CDR3 extends over 13 amino acids. V was cut by 1 base and J by 7 bases, with 11 bases left in between. The germline CDR1 and CDR2 sequences are DFQATT and SNEGSKA (reference sequence).

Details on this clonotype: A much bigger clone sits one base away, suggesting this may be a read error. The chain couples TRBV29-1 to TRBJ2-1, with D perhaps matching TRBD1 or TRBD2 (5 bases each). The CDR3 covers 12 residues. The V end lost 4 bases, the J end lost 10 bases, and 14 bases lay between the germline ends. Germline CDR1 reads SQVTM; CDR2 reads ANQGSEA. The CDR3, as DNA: TGCAGCGTTGGTTCGAGGGGATACGAGCAGTTCTTC. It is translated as CSVGSRGYEQFF.

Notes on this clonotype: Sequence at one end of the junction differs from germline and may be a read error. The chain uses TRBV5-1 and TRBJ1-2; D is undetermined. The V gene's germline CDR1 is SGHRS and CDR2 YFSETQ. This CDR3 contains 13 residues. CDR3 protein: CASSKDGNYGCTF. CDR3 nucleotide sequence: TGCGCCAGCAGCAAAGACGGTAACTATGGCTGCACCTTC.

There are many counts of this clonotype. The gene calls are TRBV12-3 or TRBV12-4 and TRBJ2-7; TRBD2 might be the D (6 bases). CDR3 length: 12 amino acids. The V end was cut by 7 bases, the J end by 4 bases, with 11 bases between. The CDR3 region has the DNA TGTGCCAGCACCCTCGGGGGTTACGAGCAGTACTTC. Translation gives CASTLGGYEQYF.

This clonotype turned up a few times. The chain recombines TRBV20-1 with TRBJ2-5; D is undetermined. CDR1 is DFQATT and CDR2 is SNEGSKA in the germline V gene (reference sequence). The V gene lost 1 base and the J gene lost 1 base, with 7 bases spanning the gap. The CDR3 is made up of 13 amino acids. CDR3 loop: CSARGLVQETQYF. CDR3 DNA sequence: TGCAGTGCTAGAGGCTTAGTCCAAGAGACCCAGTACTTC.

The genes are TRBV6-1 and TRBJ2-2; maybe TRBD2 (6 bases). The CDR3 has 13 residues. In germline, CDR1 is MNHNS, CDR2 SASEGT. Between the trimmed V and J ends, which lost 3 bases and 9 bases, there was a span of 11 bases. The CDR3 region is CASSDPSARELFF. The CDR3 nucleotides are TGTGCCAGCAGTGACCCTAGCGCCAGGGAGCTGTTTTTT.